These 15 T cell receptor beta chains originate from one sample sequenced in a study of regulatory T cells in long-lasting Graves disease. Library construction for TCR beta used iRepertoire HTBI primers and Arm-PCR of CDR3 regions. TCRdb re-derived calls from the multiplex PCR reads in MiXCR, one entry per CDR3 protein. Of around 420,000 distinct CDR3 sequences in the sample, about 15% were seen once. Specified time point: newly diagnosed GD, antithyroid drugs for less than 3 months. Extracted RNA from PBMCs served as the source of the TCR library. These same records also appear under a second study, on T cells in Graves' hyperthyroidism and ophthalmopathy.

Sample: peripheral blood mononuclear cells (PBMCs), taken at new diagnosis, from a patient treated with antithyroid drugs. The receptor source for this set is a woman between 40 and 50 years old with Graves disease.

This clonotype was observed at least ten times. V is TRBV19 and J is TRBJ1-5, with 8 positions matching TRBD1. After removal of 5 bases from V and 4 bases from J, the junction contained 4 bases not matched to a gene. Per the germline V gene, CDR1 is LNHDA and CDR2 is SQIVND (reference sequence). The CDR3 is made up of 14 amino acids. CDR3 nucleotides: TGTGCCAGTAGTGTGACAGGGGAGAATCAGCCCCAGCATTTT. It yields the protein CASSVTGENQPQHF.

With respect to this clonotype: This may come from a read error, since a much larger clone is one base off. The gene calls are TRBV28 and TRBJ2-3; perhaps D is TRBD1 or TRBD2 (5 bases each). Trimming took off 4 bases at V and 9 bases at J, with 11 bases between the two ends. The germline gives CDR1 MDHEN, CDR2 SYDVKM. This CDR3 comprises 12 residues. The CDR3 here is CASSSFEGTQYF. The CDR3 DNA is TGTGCCAGCAGTTCATTTGAGGGGACGCAGTATTTT.

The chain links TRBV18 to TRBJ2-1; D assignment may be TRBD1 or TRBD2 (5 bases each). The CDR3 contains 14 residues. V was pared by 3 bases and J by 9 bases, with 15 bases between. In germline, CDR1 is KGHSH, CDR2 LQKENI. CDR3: CASSPARDLGEQFF. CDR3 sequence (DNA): TGTGCCAGCTCACCTGCCCGGGACCTCGGTGAGCAGTTCTTC.

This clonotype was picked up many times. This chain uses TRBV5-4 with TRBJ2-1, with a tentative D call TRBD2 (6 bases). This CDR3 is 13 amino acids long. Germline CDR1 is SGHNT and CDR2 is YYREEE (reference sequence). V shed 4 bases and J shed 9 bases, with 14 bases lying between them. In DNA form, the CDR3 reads TGTGCCAGCAGCGGTGCGGAGGGCAGTGAGCAGTTCTTC. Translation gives CASSGAEGSEQFF. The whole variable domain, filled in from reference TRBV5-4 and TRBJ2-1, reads ETGVTQSPTHLIKTRGQQVTLRCSSQSGHNTVSWYQQALGQGPQFIFQYYREEENGRGNFPPRFSGLQFPNYSSELNVNALELDDSALYLCASSGAEGSEQFFGPGTRLTVL.

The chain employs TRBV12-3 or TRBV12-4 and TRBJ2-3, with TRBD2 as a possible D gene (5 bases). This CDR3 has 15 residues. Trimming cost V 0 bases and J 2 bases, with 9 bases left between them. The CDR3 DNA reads TGTGCCAGCAGTTTAGCCCGGGGATTCACAGATACGCAGTATTTT. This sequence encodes CASSLARGFTDTQYF.

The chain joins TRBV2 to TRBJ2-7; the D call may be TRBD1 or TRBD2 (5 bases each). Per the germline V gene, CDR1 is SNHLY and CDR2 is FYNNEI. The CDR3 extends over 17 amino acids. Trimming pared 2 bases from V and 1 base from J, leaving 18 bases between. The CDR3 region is CASSERGRDGLSYEQYF. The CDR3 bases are TGTGCCAGCAGTGAAAGGGGCCGGGACGGATTATCCTACGAGCAGTACTTC.

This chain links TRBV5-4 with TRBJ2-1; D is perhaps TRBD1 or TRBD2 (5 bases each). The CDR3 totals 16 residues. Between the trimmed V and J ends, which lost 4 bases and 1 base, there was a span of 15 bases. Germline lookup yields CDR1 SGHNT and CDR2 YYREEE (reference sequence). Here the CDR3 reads CASSPPGPTSYNEQFF. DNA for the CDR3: TGTGCCAGCAGCCCGCCGGGGCCCACTTCCTACAATGAGCAGTTCTTC.

CDR3 bases: TGCGCCAGCAGCCGCTTACTAGCGAGCCAAGAGACCCAGTACTTC. Protein sequence: CASSRLLASQETQYF. The chain links TRBV4-1 to TRBJ2-5, with 7 positions matching TRBD2. Germline CDR1 and CDR2: MGHRA and YSYEKL. The CDR3 is made up of 15 amino acids. The J segment lost 1 base and the V segment lost 4 bases, leaving 6 bases of the junction unmatched.

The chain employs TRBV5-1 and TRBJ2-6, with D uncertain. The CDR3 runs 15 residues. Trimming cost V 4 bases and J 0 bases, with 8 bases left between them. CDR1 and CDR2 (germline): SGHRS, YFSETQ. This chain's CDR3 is CASSADISGANVLTF. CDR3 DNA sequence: TGCGCCAGCAGCGCCGACATCTCTGGGGCCAACGTCCTGACTTTC.

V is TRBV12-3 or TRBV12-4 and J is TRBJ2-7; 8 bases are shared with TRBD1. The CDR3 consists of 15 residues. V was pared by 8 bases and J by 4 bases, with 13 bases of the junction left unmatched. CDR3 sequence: CASGMVRGQSYEQYF. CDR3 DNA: TGTGCCAGCGGTATGGTCAGGGGGCAGTCGTACGAGCAGTACTTC.

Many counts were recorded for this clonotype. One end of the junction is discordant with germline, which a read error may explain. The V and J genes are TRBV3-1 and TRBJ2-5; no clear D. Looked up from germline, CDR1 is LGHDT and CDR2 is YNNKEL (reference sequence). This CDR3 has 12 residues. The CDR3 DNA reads TGTGCCAGCAGCCAAGATCCTGGTAATAGGGACTTC. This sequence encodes CASSQDPGNRDF.

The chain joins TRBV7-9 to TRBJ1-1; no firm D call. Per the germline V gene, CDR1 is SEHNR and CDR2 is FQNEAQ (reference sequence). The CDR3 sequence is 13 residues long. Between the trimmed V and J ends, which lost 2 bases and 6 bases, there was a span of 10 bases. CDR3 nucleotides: TGTGCCAGCAGCTTAAGAACGATGGCTGAAGCTTTCTTT. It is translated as CASSLRTMAEAFF.

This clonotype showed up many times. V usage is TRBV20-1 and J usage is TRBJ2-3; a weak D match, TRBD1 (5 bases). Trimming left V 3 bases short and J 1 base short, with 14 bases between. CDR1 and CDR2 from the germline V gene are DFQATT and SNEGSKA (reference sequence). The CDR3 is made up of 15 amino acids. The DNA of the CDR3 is TGCAGTGCTAGTGTGCCAGGGTACGGCACAGATACGCAGTATTTT. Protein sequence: CSASVPGYGTDTQYF.

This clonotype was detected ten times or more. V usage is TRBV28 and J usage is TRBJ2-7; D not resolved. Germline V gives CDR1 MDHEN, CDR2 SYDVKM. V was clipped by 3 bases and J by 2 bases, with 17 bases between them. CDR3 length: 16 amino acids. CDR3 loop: CASSLVSAGAAYEQYF. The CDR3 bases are TGTGCCAGCAGTTTGGTTTCGGCAGGAGCTGCCTACGAGCAGTACTTC. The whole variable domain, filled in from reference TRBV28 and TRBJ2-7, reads DVKVTQSSRYLVKRTGEKVFLECVQDMDHENMFWYRQDPGLGLRLIYFSYDVKMKEKGDIPEGYSVSREKKERFSLILESASTNQTSMYLCASSLVSAGAAYEQYFGPGTRLTVT.

The CDR3 DNA reads as TGCAGTGGAAGGGACAGGGCAGGCGGGGAGCTGTTTTTT. It codes for CSGRDRAGGELFF. The rearrangement links TRBV20-1 to TRBJ2-2; 9 nucleotides agree with TRBD1. CDR3 size: 13 residues. V lost 7 bases to trimming and J lost 7 bases; unmatched junction nucleotides: 7. CDR1 DFQATT and CDR2 SNEGSKA come from the germline V gene (reference sequence).